These 25 T cell receptor beta chains share one sample of origin, sequenced in a study of blood T cell repertoires in COVID-19 (dated by TCRdb to the early 2020s). Libraries were built with the immunoSEQ multiplex PCR assay. In TCRdb, the immuneACCESS table is reduced to in-frame sequences with V and J assigned. These tables do not hold every clone; where another copy was compared, an unresolved V gene accounts for under half, and the others remain unexplained. In this sample the table shows approximately 87,000 clones, about four fifths of which occur a single time. The top ten clones comprise 15% to 17% of the sample. Sequencing was done on a sample of peripheral blood. The receptors here all came from an elderly woman with acute or convalescent COVID-19.

The table lists this clone with a few counts. This sequence joins TRBV7-6 and TRBJ2-2, with D tentatively TRBD1 (6 bases). The CDR3 length is 15 residues. In germline, CDR1 is SGHVS, CDR2 FNYEAQ. V was trimmed by 4 bases and J by 6 bases, leaving 15 bases between them. CDR3 sequence: CASSYSRTVSGELFF. CDR3 nucleotide sequence: TGTGCCAGCAGCTACTCCCGGACAGTCTCCGGGGAGCTGTTTTTT. Complete variable domain (other parts from reference TRBV7-6 and TRBJ2-2): GAGVSQSPRYKVTKRGQDVALRCDPISGHVSLYWYRQALGQGPEFLTYFNYEAQQDKSGLPNDRFSAERPEGSISTLTIQRTEQRDSAMYRCASSYSRTVSGELFFGEGSRLTVL.

The rearrangement joins TRBV13 to TRBJ1-1; D not certain. Germline values: CDR1 PRHDT, CDR2 FYEKMQ (reference sequence). The V end lost 7 bases, the J end lost 3 bases, and 15 bases lay between the germline ends. This CDR3 region has 14 residues. The CDR3 region is CASTQKGGYTEAFF. The CDR3 nucleotides are TGTGCCAGCACACAGAAGGGAGGGTACACTGAAGCTTTCTTT. The full variable domain, with the rest looked up from reference TRBV13 and TRBJ1-1, is AAGVIQSPRHLIKEKRETATLKCYPIPRHDTVYWYQQGPGQDPQFLISFYEKMQSDKGSIPDRFSAQQFSDYHSELNMSSLELGDSALYFCASTQKGGYTEAFFGQGTRLTVV.

The chain has TRBV6-8 and TRBJ2-7; the D is unclear. Trimming removed 6 bases at V and 0 bases at J, with 12 bases between. The germline CDR1 and CDR2 sequences are MNHGY and SAAAGT. This CDR3 contains 14 residues. The CDR3 sequence is CASSLADLSYEQYF. The CDR3 bases are TGTGCCAGCAGCCTTGCGGATCTCTCCTACGAGCAGTACTTC.

This clone occurred a few times. The chain links TRBV18 to TRBJ1-2; D call uncertain. Germline loops: CDR1 KGHSH, CDR2 LQKENI. The CDR3 sequence is 16 residues long. Deletions cut 6 bases from V and 1 base from J, with 18 bases between. CDR3: CASSPSQTNFNYGYTF. In nucleotides, the CDR3 is TGTGCCAGCTCCCCGTCACAGACGAACTTTAACTATGGCTACACCTTC.

Regarding this clone: Other DNA sequences of this sample code for an identical CDR3. The J gene is TRBJ1-2, the V gene TRBV29-1, with a weak D call TRBD1 (5 bases). The CDR3 has 12 amino acids. The V and J ends lost 5 bases and 0 bases respectively, with 7 bases between them. Per the germline V gene, CDR1 is SQVTM and CDR2 is ANQGSEA. Here the CDR3 reads CSVPTANYGYTF. The DNA of the CDR3 is TGCAGCGTTCCGACAGCTAACTATGGCTACACCTTC.

V and J are TRBV6-1 and TRBJ1-1, with a weak D call TRBD1 (6 bases). Trimming left V 3 bases short and J 1 base short, with 12 bases between. From germline, CDR1 is MNHNS and CDR2 SASEGT. CDR3 length: 15 amino acids. As DNA, the CDR3 is TGTGCCAGCAGTGACATACAGGGACCGAACACTGAAGCTTTCTTT. Translating it yields CASSDIQGPNTEAFF.

The chain couples TRBV7-2 to TRBJ1-5; no clear D gene. Deletions cut 1 base from V and 2 bases from J, with 6 bases between. The CDR3 contains 14 residues. Per the germline V gene, CDR1 is SGHTA and CDR2 is FQGNSA. The CDR3: CASSLGQGNQPQHF. The CDR3, as DNA: TGTGCCAGCAGCTTAGGACAAGGCAATCAGCCCCAGCATTTT. The full variable domain, in which reference TRBV7-2 and TRBJ1-5 provide the parts outside the CDR3, is GAGVSQSPSNKVTEKGKDVELRCDPISGHTALYWYRQSLGQGLEFLIYFQGNSAPDKSGLPSDRFSAERTGGSVSTLTIQRTQQEDSAVYLCASSLGQGNQPQHFGDGTRLSIL.

This sequence joins TRBV9 and TRBJ2-2; 8 bases are shared with TRBD1. CDR3 length: 16 residues. Germline V gene lookup returns CDR1 SGDLS and CDR2 YYNGEE. Trimming cost V 2 bases and J 4 bases; bases outside gene matches: 7. The DNA for the CDR3 is TGTGCCAGCAGCGTCAGGGACAGGCCGCCCACCGGGGAGCTGTTTTTT. As protein: CASSVRDRPPTGELFF.

The J gene is TRBJ2-7, the V gene TRBV10-2, with 8 bases lining up with TRBD2. Losses at the gene ends were 4 bases for V and 3 bases for J; bases not matched to a gene: 2. The V gene's germline CDR1 is WSHSY and CDR2 SAAADI. The CDR3 covers 13 residues. The CDR3, as DNA: TGCGCCAGCAGTGTACTAGCGGACTACGAGCAGTACTTC. Its translation is CASSVLADYEQYF.

This clone showed up just a few times. The chain couples TRBV2 to TRBJ2-3; 7 positions agree with TRBD2. Per germline, CDR1 SNHLY and CDR2 FYNNEI. Germline trimming cut 8 bases from V and 2 bases from J; bases unmatched to any gene: 13. The CDR3 length is 16 residues. The DNA for the CDR3 is TGTGCCAGCGGGAGTTCCAGCGGGGAACACACAGATACGCAGTATTTT. Translating gives CASGSSSGEHTDTQYF. Combining the CDR3 with reference TRBV2 and TRBJ2-3 gives the whole variable domain EPEVTQTPSHQVTQMGQEVILRCVPISNHLYFYWYRQILGQKVEFLVSFYNNEISEKSEIFDDQFSVERPDGSNFTLKIRSTKLEDSAMYFCASGSSSGEHTDTQYFGPGTRLTVL.

The chain carries TRBV6-5 and TRBJ1-5, with D possibly matching TRBD1 (6 bases). V was trimmed by 5 bases and J by 2 bases, leaving 13 bases between them. The V gene's germline CDR1 is MNHEY and CDR2 SVGAGI. This CDR3 has 15 amino acids. The CDR3 DNA reads TGTGCCAGCAGTACACAGGGTTGGGGCAATCAGCCCCAGCATTTT. Protein sequence: CASSTQGWGNQPQHF.

This chain links TRBV11-2 with TRBJ1-2, with 7 bases aligning to TRBD1. The length of the CDR3 is 18 residues. Germline trimming cut 5 bases from V and 0 bases from J; bases unmatched to any gene: 15. Germline CDR1 reads SGHAT; CDR2 reads FQNNGV. The CDR3 coding sequence is TGTGCCAGCAGCCAAACCGGGACAGTACTTCAAGCTAACTATGGCTACACCTTC. Its translation is CASSQTGTVLQANYGYTF.

V is TRBV4-3 and J is TRBJ1-1; 7 nucleotides line up with TRBD1. Unmatched junction bases numbered 10, after V lost 3 bases and J lost 6 bases. Germline lookup yields CDR1 LGHNA and CDR2 YSLEER. The CDR3 runs 15 residues. The CDR3 DNA reads TGCGCCAGCAGCCAGGGTCGACAGGGAGTCCCTGAAGCTTTCTTT. Protein: CASSQGRQGVPEAFF.

The V and J genes are TRBV11-1 and TRBJ2-2; 9 bases agree with TRBD1. The J segment lost 5 bases and the V segment lost 4 bases, leaving 8 bases of the junction unmatched. The CDR3 spans 16 residues. CDR1 is SGHAT and CDR2 is FQDESV in the germline V gene (reference sequence). CDR3 sequence: CASSSTGGLFTGELFF. The CDR3 region has the DNA TGTGCCAGCAGCTCGACAGGGGGGCTATTTACCGGGGAGCTGTTTTTT.

The chain links TRBV6-6 to TRBJ1-1; D is possibly TRBD1 (6 bases). Germline V gene lookup returns CDR1 MNHNY and CDR2 SVGAGI (reference sequence). This CDR3 region has 13 residues. V was pared by 6 bases and J by 5 bases, with 13 bases between. The CDR3 DNA is TGTGCCAGCAGGACAGGTAGATTAACTGAAGCTTTCTTT. It yields the protein CASRTGRLTEAFF.

J is TRBJ2-5 and V is TRBV6-6; 9 bases match TRBD2. With 4 bases clipped from V and 4 bases from J, the junction kept 10 bases outside the gene matches. The germline V gene encodes CDR1 MNHNY and CDR2 SVGAGI (reference sequence). The CDR3 spans 16 residues. CDR3 protein: CASSSLGGGAGETQYF. The CDR3 DNA sequence: TGTGCCAGCAGTTCCCTGGGCGGGGGGGCCGGAGAGACCCAGTACTTC.

The rearrangement uses TRBV20-1 and TRBJ1-3; the match to TRBD1 covers 7 bases. The CDR3 sequence is 13 residues long. Germline CDR1 and CDR2: DFQATT and SNEGSKA (reference sequence). The trim removed 3 bases at V and 4 bases at J, leaving 3 bases unmatched. CDR3 bases: TGCAGTGCTAGTCGGGACAGAGGAAACACCATATATTTT. This encodes CSASRDRGNTIYF.

This clone was detected a few times. The chain carries TRBV19 and TRBJ1-1; 7 nucleotides line up with TRBD1. The germline V gene encodes CDR1 LNHDA and CDR2 SQIVND (reference sequence). CDR3 length: 14 residues. Trimming took 6 bases from V and 3 from J; bases not matched to a gene: 7. The CDR3 bases are TGTGCCAGTAGACCCACAGGGGTCGACACTGAAGCTTTCTTT. Protein: CASRPTGVDTEAFF.

The V and J genes are TRBV13 and TRBJ1-1, with D hard to call. V was pared by 1 base and J by 0 bases, with 9 bases between. The CDR3 consists of 15 residues. Germline V CDR1 and CDR2: PRHDT, FYEKMQ (reference sequence). CDR3 amino acids: CASSLERKLNTEAFF. The CDR3 nucleotides read TGTGCCAGCAGCTTAGAGAGGAAACTGAACACTGAAGCTTTCTTT.

The chain recombines TRBV7-3 with TRBJ2-5, with 8 nucleotides matching TRBD2. Unmatched junction bases numbered 5, after V lost 4 bases and J lost 4 bases. Germline V CDR1 and CDR2: SGHTA, FQGTGA. The CDR3 spans 14 residues. CDR3 DNA: TGTGCCAGCAGCTCCGGGACTAGGGGAGAGACCCAGTACTTC. It encodes CASSSGTRGETQYF.

V and J are TRBV5-4 and TRBJ1-2; 7 bases line up with TRBD1. Per the germline V gene, CDR1 is SGHNT and CDR2 is YYREEE (reference sequence). CDR3 length: 14 amino acids. The J segment lost 6 bases and the V segment lost 0 bases, leaving 5 bases of the junction unmatched. The CDR3: CASSLDRGPHGYTF. In DNA form, the CDR3 reads TGTGCCAGCAGCTTGGACAGGGGCCCGCATGGCTACACCTTC.

The chain carries TRBV11-3 and TRBJ1-1; 7 nucleotides match TRBD1. The CDR3 contains 16 residues. Germline V gene lookup returns CDR1 SGHNT and CDR2 YENEEA. V dropped 5 bases and J dropped 1; count of bases not matched to a gene: 10. The CDR3 protein is CASSPVWGQQNTEAFF. CDR3 nucleotide sequence: TGTGCCAGCAGCCCCGTCTGGGGACAGCAGAACACTGAAGCTTTCTTT.

Only a few counts were recorded for this clone. The chain joins TRBV30 to TRBJ1-5; maybe TRBD1 (6 bases). Germline values: CDR1 GTSNPN, CDR2 SVGIG (reference sequence). V lost 3 bases and J lost 0, with 15 bases in between. This CDR3 spans 16 amino acids. CDR3 amino acids: CAWRKDSRVSNQPQHF. In DNA, the CDR3 is TGTGCCTGGAGGAAGGACAGCCGAGTTAGCAATCAGCCCCAGCATTTT.

The CDR3 DNA is TGTGCCACCAGCCGTGGGGGGGCAGATACGCAGTATTTT. This encodes CATSRGGADTQYF. The J gene is TRBJ2-3, the V gene TRBV15; 7 bases fit TRBD2. V was pared by 5 bases and J by 4 bases, with 3 bases of the junction left unmatched. Germline V gives CDR1 LNHNV, CDR2 YYDKDF (reference sequence). This CDR3 is built from 13 residues.

This sequence joins TRBV10-3 and TRBJ2-5; TRBD1 matches at 7 bases. The CDR3 extends over 15 amino acids. Per germline, CDR1 ENHRY and CDR2 SYGVKD. Germline trimming cut 2 bases from V and 3 bases from J; bases unmatched to any gene: 6. The CDR3 loop is CAISEGQETEETQYF. CDR3 in DNA: TGTGCCATCAGTGAGGGACAGGAGACGGAAGAGACCCAGTACTTC.